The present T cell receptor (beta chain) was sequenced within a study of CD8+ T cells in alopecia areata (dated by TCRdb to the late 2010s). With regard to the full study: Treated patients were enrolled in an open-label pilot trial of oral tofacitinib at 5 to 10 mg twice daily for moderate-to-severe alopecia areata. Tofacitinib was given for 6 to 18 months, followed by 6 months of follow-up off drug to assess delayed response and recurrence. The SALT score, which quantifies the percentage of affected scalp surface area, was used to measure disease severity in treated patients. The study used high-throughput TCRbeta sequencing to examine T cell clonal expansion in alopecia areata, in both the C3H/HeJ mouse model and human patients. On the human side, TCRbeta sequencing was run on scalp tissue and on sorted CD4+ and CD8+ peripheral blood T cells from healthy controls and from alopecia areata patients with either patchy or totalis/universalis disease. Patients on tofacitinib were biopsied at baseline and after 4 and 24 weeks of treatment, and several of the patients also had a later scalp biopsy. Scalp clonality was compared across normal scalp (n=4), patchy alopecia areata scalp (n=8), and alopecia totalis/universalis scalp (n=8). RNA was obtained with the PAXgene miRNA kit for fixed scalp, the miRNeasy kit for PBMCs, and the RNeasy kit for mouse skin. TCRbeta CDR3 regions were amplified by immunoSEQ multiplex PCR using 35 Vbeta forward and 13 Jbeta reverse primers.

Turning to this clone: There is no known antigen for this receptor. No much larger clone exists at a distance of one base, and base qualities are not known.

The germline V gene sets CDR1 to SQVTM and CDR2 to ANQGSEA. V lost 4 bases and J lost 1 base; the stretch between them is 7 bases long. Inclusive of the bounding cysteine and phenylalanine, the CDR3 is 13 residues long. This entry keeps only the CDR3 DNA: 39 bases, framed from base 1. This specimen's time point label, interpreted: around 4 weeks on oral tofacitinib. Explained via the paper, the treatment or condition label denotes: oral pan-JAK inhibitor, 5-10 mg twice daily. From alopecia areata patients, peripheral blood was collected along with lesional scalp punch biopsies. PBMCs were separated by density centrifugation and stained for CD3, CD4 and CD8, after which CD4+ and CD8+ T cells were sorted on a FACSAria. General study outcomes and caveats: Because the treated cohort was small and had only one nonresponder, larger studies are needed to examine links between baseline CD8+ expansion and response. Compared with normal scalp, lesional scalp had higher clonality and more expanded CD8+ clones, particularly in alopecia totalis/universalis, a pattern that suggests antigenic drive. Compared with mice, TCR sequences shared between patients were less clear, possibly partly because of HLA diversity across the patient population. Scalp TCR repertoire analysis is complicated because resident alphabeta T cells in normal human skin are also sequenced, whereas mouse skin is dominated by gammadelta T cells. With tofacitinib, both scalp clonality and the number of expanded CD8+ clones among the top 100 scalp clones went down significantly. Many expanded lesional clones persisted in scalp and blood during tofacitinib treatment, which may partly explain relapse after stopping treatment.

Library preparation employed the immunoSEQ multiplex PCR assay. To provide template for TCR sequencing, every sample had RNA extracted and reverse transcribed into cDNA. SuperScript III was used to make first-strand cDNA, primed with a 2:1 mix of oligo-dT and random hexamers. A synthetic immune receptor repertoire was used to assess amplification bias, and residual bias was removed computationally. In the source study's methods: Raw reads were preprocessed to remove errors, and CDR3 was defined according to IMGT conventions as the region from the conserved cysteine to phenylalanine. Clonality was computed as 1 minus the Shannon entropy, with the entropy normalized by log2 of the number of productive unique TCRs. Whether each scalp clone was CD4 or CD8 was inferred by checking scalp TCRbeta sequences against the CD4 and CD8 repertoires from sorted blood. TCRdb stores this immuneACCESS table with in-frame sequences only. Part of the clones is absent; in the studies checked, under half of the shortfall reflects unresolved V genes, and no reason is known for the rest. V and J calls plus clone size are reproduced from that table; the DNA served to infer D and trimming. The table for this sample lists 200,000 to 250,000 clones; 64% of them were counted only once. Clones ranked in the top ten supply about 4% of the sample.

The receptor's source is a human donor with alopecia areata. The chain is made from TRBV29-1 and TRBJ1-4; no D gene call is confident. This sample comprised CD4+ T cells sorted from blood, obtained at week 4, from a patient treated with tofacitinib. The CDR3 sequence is CSVGRGTNEKLFF. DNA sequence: TGCAGCGTTGGGCGGGGAACTAATGAAAAACTGTTTTTT.